Below are 27 T cell receptor beta chains sequenced from a single sample in a study of blood T cell repertoires in COVID-19. TCRdb's table, derived via immunoSEQ multiplex PCR, lists solely in-frame clones and lacks some. The top ten hold around 9.6% of the sample, which has 200,000 to 250,000 clones, about 88% seen once. Material: peripheral blood. Receptor source: a woman between 50 and 59 years old with COVID-19, enrolled during active disease.

The J gene is TRBJ2-7, the V gene TRBV7-3; a possible D gene is TRBD1 (6 bases). This CDR3 comprises 15 residues. The V gene lost 2 bases and the J gene lost 2 bases, with 13 bases spanning the gap. Germline values: CDR1 SGHTA, CDR2 FQGTGA. DNA of the CDR3: TGTGCCAGCAGCTTAGGGGCAGGGGTCGCCTACGAGCAGTACTTC. Amino acids: CASSLGAGVAYEQYF.

The gene calls are TRBV5-1 and TRBJ1-4; no reliable D call. The CDR3 runs 16 residues. The germline V gene has CDR1 SGHRS and CDR2 YFSETQ. The ends were cut back, 0 bases at V and 14 bases at J, with 23 bases in the middle. The CDR3 protein is CASSLAPDQVGGGLFF. The CDR3, as DNA: TGCGCCAGCAGCTTGGCCCCAGACCAAGTGGGAGGAGGGCTGTTTTTT.

This clone was counted only a few times. The chain couples TRBV4-1 to TRBJ2-7, with 14 bases lining up with TRBD2. V gave up 4 bases and J gave up 6 bases; unmatched junction bases: 5. The V gene's germline CDR1 is MGHRA and CDR2 YSYEKL. The CDR3 sequence is 15 residues long. The CDR3 region has the DNA TGCGCCAGCAGCCTTGGGACTAGCGGGGGATTCGAGCAGTACGTC. Residues: CASSLGTSGGFEQYV.

In its sample, this clone was seen once. This rearrangement joins TRBV28 to TRBJ2-3, with 7 positions matching TRBD1. V shed 6 bases, J shed 2 bases, and the junction held 8 bases outside the gene matches. The CDR3 totals 15 residues. The germline V gene has CDR1 MDHEN and CDR2 SYDVKM. CDR3 sequence (DNA): TGTGCCAGCAGAACCCGGGACAGATTCACAGATACGCAGTATTTT. It yields the protein CASRTRDRFTDTQYF.

The chain couples TRBV13 to TRBJ1-2; 8 nucleotides line up with TRBD1. From germline, CDR1 is PRHDT and CDR2 FYEKMQ (reference sequence). V lost 6 bases to trimming and J lost 6 bases; unmatched junction nucleotides: 6. The CDR3 runs 13 residues. CDR3 amino acids: CASSTGGNDGYTF. The CDR3 region has the DNA TGTGCCAGCAGTACAGGGGGGAATGATGGCTACACCTTC.

The chain recombines TRBV6-4 with TRBJ2-3; possible D gene TRBD2, 6 bases. Germline loops: CDR1 MRHNA, CDR2 SNTAGT. The CDR3 has 13 residues. Deletions cut 5 bases from V and 6 bases from J, with 12 bases between. The CDR3 is CASSYDGGDTQYF. The CDR3 DNA follows: TGTGCCAGCAGTTATGATGGAGGGGATACGCAGTATTTT.

The chain recombines TRBV30 with TRBJ1-5, with D tentatively TRBD1 (6 bases). Germline values: CDR1 GTSNPN, CDR2 SVGIG (reference sequence). V was cut by 1 base and J by 4 bases, with 17 bases left in between. This CDR3 is 16 amino acids long. The CDR3 region has the DNA TGTGCCTGGAGTGGAGGGGGAACGGTCCTGAATCAGCCCCAGCATTTT. Encoded protein: CAWSGGGTVLNQPQHF.

This clone was seen a single time. The gene calls are TRBV5-5 and TRBJ1-2; D may be TRBD1 (5 bases). The length of the CDR3 is 14 residues. In germline, CDR1 is SGHKS, CDR2 YYEKEE (reference sequence). Trimming stripped 0 bases from V and 4 bases from J, with 10 bases between. The CDR3 DNA reads as TGTGCCAGCAGCTTGGCTACAGGCAGCTATGGCTACACCTTC. This gives the protein CASSLATGSYGYTF.

The CDR3 sequence: CASRSSGTSGAGQYF. CDR3 DNA sequence: TGTGCCAGCAGATCGAGCGGGACTAGCGGGGCTGGGCAGTACTTC. The gene calls are TRBV3-1 (or the pseudogene TRBV3-2) and TRBJ2-7; 13 bases align to TRBD2. Germline CDR1 is LGHDT and CDR2 is YNNKEL (reference sequence). This CDR3 is built from 15 residues. The V gene end was trimmed by 6 bases and the J gene end by 9 bases; junction bases not matched to a gene: 11.

The chain has TRBV7-2 and TRBJ2-1; a possible D gene is TRBD2 (7 bases). The CDR3 extends over 16 amino acids. The V end lost 4 bases, the J end lost 4 bases, and 17 bases lay between the germline ends. The V gene's germline CDR1 is SGHTA and CDR2 FQGNSA. The CDR3 DNA follows: TGTGCCAGCAGCTCCCGCGGGGGCTCAGCATACAATGAGCAGTTCTTC. Encoded protein: CASSSRGGSAYNEQFF. The complete variable domain, with remaining parts taken from reference TRBV7-2 and TRBJ2-1, reads GAGVSQSPSNKVTEKGKDVELRCDPISGHTALYWYRQSLGQGLEFLIYFQGNSAPDKSGLPSDRFSAERTGGSVSTLTIQRTQQEDSAVYLCASSSRGGSAYNEQFFGPGTRLTVL.

V gene TRBV27 combines with J gene TRBJ1-6, with a weak D call TRBD1 (5 bases). Germline V gene sequence: CDR1 MNHEY, CDR2 SMNVEV (reference sequence). The CDR3 is made up of 13 amino acids. V was trimmed by 3 bases and J by 10 bases, leaving 10 bases between them. In DNA form, the CDR3 reads TGTGCCAGCAGTTTCGACAGCTACTCACCCCTCCACTTT. Its protein is CASSFDSYSPLHF.

In its sample, this clone was seen a few times. V and J are TRBV5-8 and TRBJ1-4; D uncertain. Trimming removed 1 base at V and 5 bases at J, with 12 bases between. This CDR3 region has 15 residues. Germline CDR1 and CDR2: SGHTS and YDEGEE. The CDR3 DNA is TGTGCCAGCAGCTTGTATGGCAGTGTCAATGAAAAACTGTTTTTT. Its translation: CASSLYGSVNEKLFF.

This clone was counted a single time. This chain uses TRBV2 with TRBJ1-5; 8 nucleotides agree with TRBD1. Per the germline V gene, CDR1 is SNHLY and CDR2 is FYNNEI. Trimming at V came to 3 bases and at J to 9 bases, leaving 10 bases not matched to a gene. This CDR3 comprises 15 residues. The CDR3 DNA reads as TGTGCCAGCAGTGATGAGGCCACAGGGGGTAGGCCCCAGCATTTT. Translation gives CASSDEATGGRPQHF.

The V and J genes are TRBV7-2 and TRBJ1-1, with D possibly TRBD1 on 6 matching bases. The germline V gene encodes CDR1 SGHTA and CDR2 FQGNSA. V lost 6 bases, J lost 4 bases, and 12 bases lay in between. The CDR3 loop spans 13 amino acids. In DNA form, the CDR3 reads TGTGCCAGCAGACCCTTAGGGGGCACTGAAGCTTTCTTT. Protein: CASRPLGGTEAFF.

The rearrangement joins TRBV27 to TRBJ1-2; 9 bases match TRBD1. Germline trimming cut 7 bases from V and 4 bases from J; bases unmatched to any gene: 16. This CDR3 is built from 17 residues. CDR1 and CDR2 (germline): MNHEY, SMNVEV (reference sequence). The CDR3 is CASIEMGQGTLRYGYTF. In DNA form, the CDR3 reads TGTGCCAGCATCGAAATGGGACAGGGAACTCTTCGCTATGGCTACACCTTC.

The chain couples TRBV18 to TRBJ1-3; D unclear. V lost 2 bases to trimming and J lost 6 bases, with 5 bases between them. The CDR3 has 12 amino acids. Germline V CDR1 and CDR2: KGHSH, LQKENI. The CDR3 coding sequence is TGTGCCAGCTCACCAGAAGCAAACACCATATATTTT. Amino acids: CASSPEANTIYF.

The chain combines TRBV28 with TRBJ2-4; D is undetermined. This CDR3 region has 17 residues. Germline CDR1 reads MDHEN; CDR2 reads SYDVKM. V dropped 4 bases and J dropped 0 bases, with 16 bases sitting between them. CDR3: CASSWASPSLAKNIQYF. The CDR3 nucleotides are TGTGCCAGCAGTTGGGCCTCCCCCTCGCTAGCCAAAAACATTCAGTACTTC.

The J gene is TRBJ2-5, the V gene TRBV19, with D unclear. The germline gives CDR1 LNHDA, CDR2 SQIVND (reference sequence). V lost 4 bases and J lost 0, with 3 bases in between. The CDR3 runs to 12 residues. The CDR3 loop reads CASSTNQETQYF. The CDR3 coding sequence is TGTGCCAGTAGTACCAACCAAGAGACCCAGTACTTC. The full variable domain, in which reference TRBV19 and TRBJ2-5 provide the parts outside the CDR3, is DGGITQSPKYLFRKEGQNVTLSCEQNLNHDAMYWYRQDPGQGLRLIYYSQIVNDFQKGDIAEGYSVSREKKESFPLTVTSAQKNPTAFYLCASSTNQETQYFGPGTRLLVL.

The V and J genes are TRBV27 and TRBJ1-1, with a tentative D call TRBD1 (6 bases). This CDR3 is built from 18 residues. Trimming shortened V by 4 bases and J by 0 bases, and 21 bases separated the two germline ends. In germline, CDR1 is MNHEY, CDR2 SMNVEV (reference sequence). Here the CDR3 DNA reads TGTGCCAGCAGTTCCAGCCGGGGGGGGCGAGGGTTGAACACTGAAGCTTTCTTT. This encodes CASSSSRGGRGLNTEAFF.

J is TRBJ2-7 and V is TRBV11-2; 7 bases are shared with TRBD1. Trimming at V came to 1 base and at J to 3 bases, leaving 6 bases not matched to a gene. The CDR3 spans 15 residues. Per the germline V gene, CDR1 is SGHAT and CDR2 is FQNNGV. In DNA form, the CDR3 reads TGTGCCAGCAGCTTAGCTCCGGGACAGAGCTACGAGCAGTACTTC. Its protein is CASSLAPGQSYEQYF.

V usage is TRBV4-3 and J usage is TRBJ2-2; perhaps TRBD1 as D (7 bases). CDR1 is LGHNA and CDR2 is YSLEER in the germline V gene. The CDR3 consists of 15 residues. Trimming removed 0 bases from V and 7 bases from J, with 12 bases in between. Here the CDR3 DNA reads TGCGCCAGCAGCCAAGATTACAGGGGAGGCGGGGAGCTGTTTTTT. Amino acid sequence: CASSQDYRGGGELFF.

CDR3 in amino acids: CASSNSGRTQYF. DNA of the CDR3: TGTGCCAGTAGTAACTCAGGGAGGACGCAGTATTTT. The rearrangement links TRBV19 to TRBJ2-3; tentatively, D is TRBD2 (6 bases). The germline V gene encodes CDR1 LNHDA and CDR2 SQIVND (reference sequence). The CDR3 covers 12 residues. V gave up 4 bases and J gave up 9 bases, with 11 bases separating them.

The CDR3 loop reads CATSRGSGGRDNEQFF. The CDR3 nucleotides read TGTGCCACCAGCAGAGGCTCGGGGGGGCGCGACAATGAGCAGTTCTTC. The chain joins TRBV15 to TRBJ2-1, with 8 bases matching TRBD2. The CDR3 length is 16 residues. Looked up from germline, CDR1 is LNHNV and CDR2 is YYDKDF (reference sequence). Trimming at V came to 1 base and at J to 5 bases, leaving 7 bases not matched to a gene.

The V and J genes are TRBV11-3 and TRBJ2-7; D not resolved. Germline values: CDR1 SGHNT, CDR2 YENEEA. This CDR3 has 12 residues. V lost 1 base, J lost 5 bases, and 6 bases lay in between. CDR3 amino acids: CASSLAVNEQYF. The CDR3 DNA follows: TGTGCCAGCAGCTTAGCAGTGAACGAGCAGTACTTC.

The chain links TRBV5-4 to TRBJ2-3; 7 bases match TRBD1. The CDR3 runs 14 residues. The junction had 7 bases not matched to a gene; V was cut back by 4 bases and J by 5 bases. Germline-derived CDR1 and CDR2 are SGHNT and YYREEE (reference sequence). Here the CDR3 DNA reads TGTGCCAGCAGCGCGGCTCAGGGGGTAGATACGCAGTATTTT. Residues: CASSAAQGVDTQYF.

The chain joins TRBV27 to TRBJ2-3, with 7 bases matching TRBD1. The germline V gene encodes CDR1 MNHEY and CDR2 SMNVEV (reference sequence). The CDR3 loop spans 14 amino acids. V shed 5 bases and J 4 bases; nucleotides not matched to a gene: 6. CDR3 coding DNA: TGTGCCAGCAGTCTCTATACAGGGGCAGATACGCAGTATTTT. Amino acid sequence: CASSLYTGADTQYF.

This chain joins TRBV6-5 and TRBJ2-6, with a weak D call TRBD1 (6 bases). The CDR3 totals 15 residues. Germline CDR1 reads MNHEY; CDR2 reads SVGAGI. With 6 bases removed from V and 2 bases from J, the gap between germline ends came to 11 bases. The CDR3 is CASSPDRAGANVLTF. The CDR3 coding sequence is TGTGCCAGCAGCCCGGACAGAGCTGGGGCCAACGTCCTGACTTTC.